This TCR beta chain was found in a study of cytomegalovirus exposure and HLA in healthy donors. The germline V gene encodes CDR1 SGHNT and CDR2 YYREEE (reference sequence). Deletions cut 0 bases from V and 2 bases from J, with 8 bases between. The CDR3 is made up of 14 amino acids. PCR was performed using 60 Vbeta and 13 Jbeta primers. Libraries were prepared by immunoSEQ multiplex PCR; TCRdb keeps only in-frame clonotypes and omits some of them. The table includes 85,000 to 100,000 clones, around 77% detected once. General study findings and limits: Several of the most significant clusters were apparently associated with common viral pathogens in a later analysis.

With respect to this clone: Its antigen is not known.

The chain employs TRBV5-4 and TRBJ2-5; weak D call: TRBD1 (6 bases). This TCR was sampled from a man aged 25-40 years in good health and CMV-seronegative. Sequenced sample: PBMCs. The CDR3 nucleotides read TGTGCCAGCAGCTTGGGGACAGCTCAAGAGACCCAGTACTTC. This translates into CASSLGTAQETQYF.